This T cell receptor (beta chain) was identified during a study of T cell changes during pregnancy in multiple sclerosis. The assay was immunoSEQ multiplex PCR, and TCRdb's table has in-frame clones only and misses some. In the table there are roughly 40,000 clones, roughly 94% of which are singletons. V was cut by 3 bases and J by 9 bases, with 16 bases left in between. Germline loops: CDR1 SGDLS, CDR2 YYNGEE. This CDR3 has 14 amino acids. Sequenced here: peripheral blood, sampled in the third trimester of pregnancy. The chain uses TRBV9 and TRBJ1-5; a possible D gene is TRBD1 (6 bases). The clonotype originates from a female donor with multiple sclerosis, enrolled in a pregnancy study. The CDR3 DNA is TGTGCCAGCAGCGCTCGTGAAACAGGGCGGCCCCAGCATTTT. Protein sequence: CASSARETGRPQHF.